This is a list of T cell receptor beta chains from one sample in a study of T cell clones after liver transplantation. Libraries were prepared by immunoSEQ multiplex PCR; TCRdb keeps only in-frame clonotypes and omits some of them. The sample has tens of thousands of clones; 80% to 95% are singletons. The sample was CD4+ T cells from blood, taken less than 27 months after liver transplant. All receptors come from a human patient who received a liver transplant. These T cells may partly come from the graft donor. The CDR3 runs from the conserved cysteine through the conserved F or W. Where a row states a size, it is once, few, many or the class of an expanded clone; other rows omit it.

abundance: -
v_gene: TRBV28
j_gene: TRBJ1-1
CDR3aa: CASIPGTVLNTEAFF

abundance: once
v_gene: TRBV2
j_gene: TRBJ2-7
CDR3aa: CASSDWSGTGEGEQYF

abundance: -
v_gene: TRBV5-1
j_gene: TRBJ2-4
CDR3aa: CASSSDRGGIQYF

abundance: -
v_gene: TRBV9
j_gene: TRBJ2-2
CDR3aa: CASSVGRPGTGELFF

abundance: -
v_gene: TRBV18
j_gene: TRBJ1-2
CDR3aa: CASSEKGTSYGYTF

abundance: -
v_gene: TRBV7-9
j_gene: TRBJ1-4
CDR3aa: CASSLLQATNEKLFF

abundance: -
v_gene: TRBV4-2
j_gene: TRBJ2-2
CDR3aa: CASSQDWAGGPNTGELFF

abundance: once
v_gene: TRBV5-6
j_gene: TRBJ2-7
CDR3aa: CASSSGGQGASYEQYF

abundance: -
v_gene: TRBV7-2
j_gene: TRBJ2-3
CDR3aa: CASSRLGPADTQYF

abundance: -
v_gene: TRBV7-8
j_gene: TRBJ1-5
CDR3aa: CASSLVAGGFSVGQPQHF

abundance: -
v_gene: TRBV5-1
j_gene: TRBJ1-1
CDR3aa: CASSYSGGVNTEAFF

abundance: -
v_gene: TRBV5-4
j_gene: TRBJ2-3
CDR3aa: CASSFSGSTDTQYF

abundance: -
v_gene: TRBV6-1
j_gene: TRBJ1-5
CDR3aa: CASSEKGTSYSNQPQHF

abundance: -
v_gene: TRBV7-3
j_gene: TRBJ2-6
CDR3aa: CASSSPPGQGFTGANVLTF

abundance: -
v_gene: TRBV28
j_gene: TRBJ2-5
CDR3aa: CASSVPGTNQETQYF

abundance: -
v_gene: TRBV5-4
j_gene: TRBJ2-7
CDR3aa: CASRAGTSETYEQYF

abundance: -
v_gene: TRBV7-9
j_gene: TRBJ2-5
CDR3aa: CASSVGGRKETQYF

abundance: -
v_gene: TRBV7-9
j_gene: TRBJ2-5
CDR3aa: CASSLWETQYF

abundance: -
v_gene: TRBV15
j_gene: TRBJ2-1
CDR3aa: CATSRVIAGDEQFF

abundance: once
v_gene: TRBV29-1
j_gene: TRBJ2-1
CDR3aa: CSVEGGEVSGTSGRSYNEQFF

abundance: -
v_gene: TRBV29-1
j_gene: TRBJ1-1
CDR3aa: CSVEDWPRTEAFF

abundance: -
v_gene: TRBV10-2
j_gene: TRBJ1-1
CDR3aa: CASRPLSGGTEAFF

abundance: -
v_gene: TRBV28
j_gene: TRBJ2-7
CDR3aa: CASRDQRREQYF

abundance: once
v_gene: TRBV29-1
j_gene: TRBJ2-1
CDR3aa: CSVDSPRTSYNEQFF

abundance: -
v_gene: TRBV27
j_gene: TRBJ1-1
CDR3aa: CASSLWDGTEAFF

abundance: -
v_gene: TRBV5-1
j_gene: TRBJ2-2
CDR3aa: CASSLGQYTGELFF

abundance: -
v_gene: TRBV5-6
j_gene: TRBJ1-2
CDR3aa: CASSPDRGGYGYTF

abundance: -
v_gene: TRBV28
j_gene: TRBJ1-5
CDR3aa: CASSIRDSSNQPQHF

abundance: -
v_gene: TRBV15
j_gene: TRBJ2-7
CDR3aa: CATSRDDAGRYEQYF

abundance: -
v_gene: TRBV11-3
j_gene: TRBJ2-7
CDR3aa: CASSLPGGSGEQYF

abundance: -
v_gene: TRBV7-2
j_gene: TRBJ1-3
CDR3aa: CASSPQQTAGNTIYF

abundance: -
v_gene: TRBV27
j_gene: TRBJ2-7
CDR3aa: CASSSRRGEQYF

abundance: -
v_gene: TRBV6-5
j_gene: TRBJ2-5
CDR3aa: CASRSYPSVQETQYF

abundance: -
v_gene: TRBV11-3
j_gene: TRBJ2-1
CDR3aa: CASSLDPRIGTSGMYNEQFF

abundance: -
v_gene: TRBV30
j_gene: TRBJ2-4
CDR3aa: CAWTPRRGNIQYF

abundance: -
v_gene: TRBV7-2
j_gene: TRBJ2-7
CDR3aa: CASRPGTKSSYEQYF

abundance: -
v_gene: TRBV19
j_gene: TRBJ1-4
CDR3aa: CASSIRGLSEKLFF

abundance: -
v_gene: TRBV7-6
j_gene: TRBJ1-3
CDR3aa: CASSLGQVVRSGNTIYF

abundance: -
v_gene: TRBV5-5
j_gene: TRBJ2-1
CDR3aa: CASSHQIDNEQFF

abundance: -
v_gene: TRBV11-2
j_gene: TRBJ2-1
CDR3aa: CASSSADSNEQFF

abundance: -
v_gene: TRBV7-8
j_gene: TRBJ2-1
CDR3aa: CASSSRRTSNEQFF

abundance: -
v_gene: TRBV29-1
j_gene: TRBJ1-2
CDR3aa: CSGWEGNYGYTF

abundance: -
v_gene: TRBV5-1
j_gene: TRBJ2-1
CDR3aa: CASSLYSDNEQFF

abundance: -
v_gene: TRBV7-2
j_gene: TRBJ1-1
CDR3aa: CASSFTGNTEAFF

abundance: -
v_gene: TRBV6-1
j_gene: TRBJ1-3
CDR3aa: CASSEALGISGNTIYF

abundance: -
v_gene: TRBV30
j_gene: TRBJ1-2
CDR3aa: CATTGEGGYTF

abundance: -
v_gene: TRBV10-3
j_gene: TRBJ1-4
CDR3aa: CAISGSGGPNEKLFF

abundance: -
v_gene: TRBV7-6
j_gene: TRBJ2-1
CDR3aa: CASSLQAGGGYNEQFF

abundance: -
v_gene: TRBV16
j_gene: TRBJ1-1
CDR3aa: CASSQQWNTEAFF

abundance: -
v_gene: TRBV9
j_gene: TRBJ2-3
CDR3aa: CASSVTGLTTDTQYF

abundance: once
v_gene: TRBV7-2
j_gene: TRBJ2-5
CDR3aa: CASTIGGQETQYF

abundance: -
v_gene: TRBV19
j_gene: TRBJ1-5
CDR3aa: CASSTTGGNQPQHF

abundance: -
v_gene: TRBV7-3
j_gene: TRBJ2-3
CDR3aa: CASSIDGTDTQYF

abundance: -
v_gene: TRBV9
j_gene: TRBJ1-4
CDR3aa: CASSVGFLATNEKLFF

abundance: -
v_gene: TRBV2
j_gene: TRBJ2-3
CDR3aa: CASSDYVLAGAADTQYF

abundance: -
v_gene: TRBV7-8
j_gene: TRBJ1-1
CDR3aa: CASSPRPSGGNTEAFF

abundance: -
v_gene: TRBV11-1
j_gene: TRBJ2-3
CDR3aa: CASSLASGTSGRATDTQYF